This T cell receptor (beta chain) was sequenced in a study of Tregs in tolerant kidney transplant recipients. Study outcomes and limitations: In tolerant patients, donor-specific Tregs outgrew total Tregs, suggesting antigen-driven expansion.

TCRdb keeps only in-frame clones here, not all; method: immunoSEQ multiplex PCR. The data contain about 100,000 clones, 93% of them singletons. Related graft donors supplied nonmyeloablative bone marrow transplants, and mixed chimerism was transient. To note about this clone: Its target is not known.

Germline lookup yields CDR1 LGHNA and CDR2 YNFKEQ. This CDR3 has 16 residues. J lost 9 bases, V lost 3 bases, and 14 bases had no gene match. The source was CD4+ T cells from blood (PBMCs), collected 12 months after the transplant. The V gene is TRBV4-2, the J gene TRBJ2-7; 10 bases line up with TRBD2. This receptor was obtained from a human patient who received a combined kidney and bone marrow transplant. Some T cells may be supplied by the graft donor. The CDR3 DNA reads as TGTGCCAGCAGCCATTTCCTAGCGGGGGCCCTTTCGGGGCAGTACTTC. This encodes CASSHFLAGALSGQYF.